This TCR beta chain appears in the sequencing data of a study of T cell repertoires in cytomegalovirus infection. Study-level points and caveats: Carriers of CMV and the relevant HLA type were discriminated by public TCR beta frequency.

CDR3 length: 14 residues. The junction had 1 base not matched to a gene; V was cut back by 3 bases and J by 1 base. Germline loops: CDR1 SGHKS, CDR2 YYEKEE (reference sequence). This clonotype was counted at least ten times. Its antigen is undetermined. Each CDR3 protein is one row after TCRdb ran MiXCR on the reads. Of roughly 250,000 distinct CDR3 sequences listed, about 23% were seen once; the top ten hold roughly 18%. The TCR sequence derives from a human donor in good health (CMV status not recorded). Some clones in this sample may be carry-over from other donors' samples. This sequence joins TRBV5-5 and TRBJ2-7, with TRBD1 matching over 10 bases. The sequencing sample was made of CD8+ T cells from PBMCs. The CDR3 here is CASSWGQGSYEQYF. CDR3 bases: TGTGCCAGCAGCTGGGGACAGGGGTCCTACGAGCAGTACTTC.